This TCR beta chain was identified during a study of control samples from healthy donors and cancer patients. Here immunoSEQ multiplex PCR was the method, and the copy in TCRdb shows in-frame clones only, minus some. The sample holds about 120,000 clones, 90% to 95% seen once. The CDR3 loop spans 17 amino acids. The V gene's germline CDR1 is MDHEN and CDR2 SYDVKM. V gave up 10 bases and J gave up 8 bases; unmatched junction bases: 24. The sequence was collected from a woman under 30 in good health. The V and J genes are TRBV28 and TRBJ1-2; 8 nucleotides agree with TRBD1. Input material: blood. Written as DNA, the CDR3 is TGTGCCATCTATTCTGGGCTCGACAGGGGAGAAGGAGGCGGCTACACCTTC. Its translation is CAIYSGLDRGEGGGYTF.